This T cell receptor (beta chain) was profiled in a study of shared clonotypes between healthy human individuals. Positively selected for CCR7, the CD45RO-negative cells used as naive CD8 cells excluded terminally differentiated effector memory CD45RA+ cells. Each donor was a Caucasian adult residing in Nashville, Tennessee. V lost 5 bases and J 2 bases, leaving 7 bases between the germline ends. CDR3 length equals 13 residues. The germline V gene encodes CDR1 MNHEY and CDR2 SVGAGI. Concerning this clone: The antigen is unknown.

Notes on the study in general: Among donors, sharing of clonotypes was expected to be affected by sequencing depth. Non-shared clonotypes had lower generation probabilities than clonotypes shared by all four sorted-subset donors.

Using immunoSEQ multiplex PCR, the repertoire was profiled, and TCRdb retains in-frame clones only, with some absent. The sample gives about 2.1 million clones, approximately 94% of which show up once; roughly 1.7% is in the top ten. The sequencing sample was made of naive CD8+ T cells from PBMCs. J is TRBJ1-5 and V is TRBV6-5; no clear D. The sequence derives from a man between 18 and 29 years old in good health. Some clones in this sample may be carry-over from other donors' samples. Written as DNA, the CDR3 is TGTGCCAGCAGTCCCCGGCGCAATCAGCCCCAGCATTTT. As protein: CASSPRRNQPQHF.